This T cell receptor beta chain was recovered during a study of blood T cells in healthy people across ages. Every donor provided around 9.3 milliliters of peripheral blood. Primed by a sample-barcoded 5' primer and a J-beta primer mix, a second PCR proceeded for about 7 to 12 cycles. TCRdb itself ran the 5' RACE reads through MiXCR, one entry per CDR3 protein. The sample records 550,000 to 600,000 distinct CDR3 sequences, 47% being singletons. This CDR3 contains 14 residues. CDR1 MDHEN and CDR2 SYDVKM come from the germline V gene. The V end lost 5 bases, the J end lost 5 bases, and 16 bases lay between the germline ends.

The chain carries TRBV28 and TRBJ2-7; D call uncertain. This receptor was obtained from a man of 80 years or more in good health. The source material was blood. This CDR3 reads CASSPATVTDEQYF. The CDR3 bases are TGTGCCAGCAGTCCTGCGACGGTTACCGACGAGCAGTACTTC.